Following are 5 T cell receptor beta chains from one sample sequenced in a study of naive and memory T cell subsets. Adult healthy volunteers gave 2.5 ml peripheral blood for whole-blood RNA. Alpha and beta constant region primers primed reverse transcription for blood and skin samples. TCRdb independently ran MiXCR on the 5' RACE reads; one entry per CDR3 protein. The table lists 20,000 to 25,000 distinct CDR3 sequences, 4% to 4.5% of them singletons. These receptor sequences come from a male donor in good health.

This clonotype came up many times. This chain uses TRBV29-1 with TRBJ2-3; 8 nucleotides align to TRBD1. The junction had 2 bases not matched to a gene; V was cut back by 8 bases and J by 1 base. Germline V gene lookup returns CDR1 SQVTM and CDR2 ANQGSEA. The CDR3 runs to 12 residues. The CDR3 protein is CSTGGGTDTQYF. CDR3 nucleotides: TGCAGCACAGGGGGTGGCACAGATACGCAGTATTTT.

In this sample, this clonotype turned up a few times. The chain joins TRBV2 to TRBJ2-7; TRBD1 might be the D (6 bases). The CDR3 has 15 residues. Trimming took off 8 bases at V and 1 base at J, with 18 bases between the two ends. Germline CDR1 SNHLY, CDR2 FYNNEI. The CDR3 region is CASELSPGVSYEQYF. The CDR3 nucleotides read TGTGCCAGCGAGTTAAGCCCAGGGGTGTCCTACGAGCAGTACTTC.

The chain recombines TRBV18 with TRBJ1-6; D not certain. The CDR3 is 15 residues long. V shed 3 bases and J shed 3 bases, with 9 bases lying between them. CDR1 is KGHSH and CDR2 is LQKENI in the germline V gene. CDR3 coding DNA: TGTGCCAGCTCACCTATGCAGAGCTATAATTCACCCCTCCACTTT. Encoded protein: CASSPMQSYNSPLHF.

This clonotype was detected many times. This chain uses TRBV4-2 with TRBJ1-5, with TRBD1 matching 10 bases. V lost 1 base to trimming and J lost 2 bases; unmatched junction nucleotides: 11. This CDR3 spans 19 amino acids. The germline gives CDR1 LGHNA, CDR2 YNFKEQ. The CDR3: CASSQGRGQGSSGNQPQHF. The CDR3 DNA sequence: TGTGCCAGCAGCCAAGGTAGGGGACAGGGGTCTAGCGGCAATCAGCCCCAGCATTTT.

This clonotype was found a few times. This could be a read error, since a much larger clone is one nucleotide away. The chain couples TRBV12-3 or TRBV12-4 to TRBJ1-5; 8 nucleotides match TRBD1. This CDR3 has 15 residues. The CDR3 here is CASSLRTGSNQPQNF. The CDR3 DNA reads TGTGCCAGCAGTCTCCGGACAGGGAGCAATCAGCCCCAGAATTTT.